One sample yielded the 11 T cell receptor beta chains listed below, sequenced in a study of T cells in Graves' hyperthyroidism and ophthalmopathy. RNA transcripts served as the template for amplifying TCR beta CDR3 regions. HTBI primers were employed in a first-round RT-PCR of the TCR CDR3. TCRdb independently ran MiXCR on the multiplex PCR reads; one entry per CDR3 protein. The sample lists approximately 700,000 distinct CDR3 sequences; 45% were seen once. Specimen: peripheral blood or thyroid tissue (not recorded which). These TCRs come from an adult man with Graves' disease, either hyperthyroidism or ophthalmopathy (not recorded which).

Concerning this clonotype: Here the CDR3 omits its conserved ending phenylalanine or tryptophan, so a read error is the likely source. Because the CDR3's place on the DNA is in doubt, the DNA is left out and the CDR3 is given as listed by TCRdb. The gene calls are TRBV2 and TRBJ2-7; the D segment call TRBD1 is taken from the table without a DNA check. Inclusive of both ends, the CDR3 amounts to 8 amino acids. CDR1 and CDR2 (germline): SNHLY, FYNNEI. Here the CDR3 reads CASSERGQ.

This clonotype was seen just once. The CDR3 loop reads CASSRPTRGVVTQYF. DNA for the CDR3: TGTGCCAGCAGCCGGCCCACGCGGGGGGTTGTTACGCAGTATTTT. The chain joins TRBV7-8 to TRBJ2-3; 8 bases are a match to TRBD2. The length of the CDR3 is 15 residues. J lost 8 bases, V lost 5 bases, and 12 bases had no gene match. CDR1 and CDR2 (germline): SGHVS, FQNEAQ.

V gene TRBV7-3 combines with J gene TRBJ2-7, with TRBD2 matching 7 bases. This CDR3 contains 15 residues. Germline CDR1 SGHTA, CDR2 FQGTGA. The V and J ends lost 2 bases and 4 bases, in that order; junction bases with no gene match: 8. DNA for the CDR3: TGTGCCAGCAGCTTAGGCGGGAGTCTACGGTACGAGCAGTACTTC. It is translated as CASSLGGSLRYEQYF.

This clonotype came up a few times. The rearrangement joins TRBV7-3 to TRBJ2-7; D might be TRBD1 (5 bases). The CDR3 is 15 amino acids. Germline lookup yields CDR1 SGHTA and CDR2 FQGTGA. Between the trimmed V and J ends, which lost 6 bases and 3 bases, there was a span of 18 bases. CDR3 nucleotide sequence: TGTGCCAGCAGTGAAATCATCAGGGCTTACTACGAGCAGTACTTC. Encoded protein: CASSEIIRAYYEQYF.

In its sample, this clonotype was seen many times. CDR3 coding DNA: TGTGCCAGCAGCTTAGCCCCCACCGGTGGGGAGCTGTTTTTT. The encoded protein is CASSLAPTGGELFF. The chain couples TRBV7-2 to TRBJ2-2; D ambiguous. Germline CDR1 and CDR2: SGHTA and FQGNSA. V lost 0 bases and J lost 8, with 10 bases in between. The CDR3 covers 14 residues.

This chain uses TRBV9 with TRBJ2-2; 10 bases fit TRBD1. Germline CDR1 SGDLS, CDR2 YYNGEE. Trimming took 9 bases from V and 6 from J; bases not matched to a gene: 5. The CDR3 runs to 13 residues. The CDR3 loop is CATGTGVAGELFF. DNA for the CDR3: TGTGCCACCGGGACAGGGGTCGCCGGGGAGCTGTTTTTT.

The chain links TRBV9 to TRBJ1-1; D gene ambiguous. V lost 5 bases and J lost 0, with 14 bases in between. The length of the CDR3 is 15 residues. CDR1 and CDR2 (germline): SGDLS, YYNGEE. The CDR3 loop reads CASSARRNLNTEAFF. The CDR3 bases are TGTGCCAGCAGTGCTAGGCGGAATTTGAACACTGAAGCTTTCTTT.

The chain recombines TRBV10-3 with TRBJ1-5; no clear D gene. The V end was cut by 0 bases, the J end by 7 bases, with 7 bases between. Germline-derived CDR1 and CDR2 are ENHRY and SYGVKD. This CDR3 contains 13 residues. CDR3 protein: CAISESGGQPQHF. CDR3 nucleotide sequence: TGTGCCATCAGTGAGTCTGGTGGGCAGCCCCAGCATTTT.

Details on this clonotype: At one end, the junction sequence differs from germline, possibly due to a read error. This sequence joins TRBV10-3 and TRBJ1-1; D gene ambiguous. CDR1 and CDR2 (germline): ENHRY, SYGVKD. This CDR3 region has 15 residues. CDR3 DNA: TGTGCCAGCAGTTTAGTCGGGAACGGGGAGACTGAAGCTTTCTTT. Protein sequence: CASSLVGNGETEAFF.

The chain couples TRBV7-4 to TRBJ1-6, with a possible D match to TRBD1 (5 bases). This CDR3 has 18 amino acids. V was shortened by 3 bases and J by 7 bases, with 22 bases between the two germline ends. Germline V CDR1 and CDR2: SGHVT, SQSDAQ. The CDR3 nucleotides are TGTGCCAGCAGCTTTGAGGGAGGGGATATATCGGGGAATTCACCCCTCCACTTT. As protein: CASSFEGGDISGNSPLHF. The whole variable domain, remainder taken from reference TRBV7-4 and TRBJ1-6, is GAGVSQSPRYKVAKRGRDVALRCDSISGHVTLYWYRQTLGQGSEVLTYSQSDAQRDKSGRPSGRFSAERPERSVSTLKIQRTEQGDSAVYLCASSFEGGDISGNSPLHFGNGTRLTVT.

V gene TRBV4-2 combines with J gene TRBJ1-2; 11 bases fit TRBD1. The CDR3 extends over 16 amino acids. Germline assignment: CDR1 LGHNA and CDR2 YNFKEQ. The V and J ends lost 1 base and 4 bases, in that order; junction bases with no gene match: 5. The CDR3 DNA follows: TGTGCCAGCAGCCAAGGGGCCGGGACAGGGGGCTATGGCTACACCTTC. Residues: CASSQGAGTGGYGYTF.